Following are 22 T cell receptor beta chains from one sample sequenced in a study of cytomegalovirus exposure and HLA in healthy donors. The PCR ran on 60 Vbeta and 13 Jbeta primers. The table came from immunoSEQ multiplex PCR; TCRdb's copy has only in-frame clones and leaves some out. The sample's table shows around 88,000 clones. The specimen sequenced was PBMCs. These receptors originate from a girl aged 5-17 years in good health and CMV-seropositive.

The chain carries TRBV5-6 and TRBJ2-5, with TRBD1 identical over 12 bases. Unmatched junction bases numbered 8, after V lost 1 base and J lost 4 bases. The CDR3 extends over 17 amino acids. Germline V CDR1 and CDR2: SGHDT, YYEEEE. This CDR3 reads CASSLFGTGGSGETQYF. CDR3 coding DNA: TGTGCCAGCAGCTTGTTTGGGACAGGGGGCTCGGGAGAGACCCAGTACTTC.

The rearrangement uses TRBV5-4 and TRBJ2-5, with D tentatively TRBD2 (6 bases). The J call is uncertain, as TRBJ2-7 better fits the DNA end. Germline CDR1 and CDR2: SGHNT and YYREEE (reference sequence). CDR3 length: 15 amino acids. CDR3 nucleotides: TGTGCCAGCAGCTTAGGGGAGGCCTTGACCTACGAGCAGTACTTC. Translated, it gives CASSLGEALTYEQYF.

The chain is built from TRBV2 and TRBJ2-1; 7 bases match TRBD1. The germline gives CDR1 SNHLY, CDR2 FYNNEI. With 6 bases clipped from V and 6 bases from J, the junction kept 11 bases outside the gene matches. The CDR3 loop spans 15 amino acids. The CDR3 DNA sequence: TGTGCCAGCAGCCGACAGGGAAACAGCGGCAATGAGCAGTTCTTC. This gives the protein CASSRQGNSGNEQFF.

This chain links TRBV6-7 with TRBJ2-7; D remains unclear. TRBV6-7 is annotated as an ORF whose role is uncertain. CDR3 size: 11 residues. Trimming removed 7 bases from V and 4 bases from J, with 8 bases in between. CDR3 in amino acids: CASIRLYEQYF. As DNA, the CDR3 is TGTGCCAGCATCCGGTTATACGAGCAGTACTTC.

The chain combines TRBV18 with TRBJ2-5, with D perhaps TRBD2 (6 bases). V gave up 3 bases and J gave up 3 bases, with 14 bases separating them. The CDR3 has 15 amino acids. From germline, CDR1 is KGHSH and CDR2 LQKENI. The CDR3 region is CASSPRAGPEETQYF. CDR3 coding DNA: TGTGCCAGCTCACCCCGGGCGGGGCCCGAAGAGACCCAGTACTTC.

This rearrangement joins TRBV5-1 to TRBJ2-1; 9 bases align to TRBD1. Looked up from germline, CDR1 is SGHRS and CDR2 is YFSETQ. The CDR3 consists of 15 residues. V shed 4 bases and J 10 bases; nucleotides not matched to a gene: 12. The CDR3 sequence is CASSPGTGPRAEQFF. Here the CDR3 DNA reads TGCGCCAGCAGCCCCGGGACAGGGCCGAGAGCAGAGCAGTTCTTC.

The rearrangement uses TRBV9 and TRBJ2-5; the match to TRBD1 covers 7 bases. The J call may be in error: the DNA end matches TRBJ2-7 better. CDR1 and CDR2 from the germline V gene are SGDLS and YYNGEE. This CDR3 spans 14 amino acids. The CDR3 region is CASSETGNSYEQYF. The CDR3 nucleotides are TGTGCCAGCAGCGAGACAGGGAACTCCTACGAGCAGTACTTC.

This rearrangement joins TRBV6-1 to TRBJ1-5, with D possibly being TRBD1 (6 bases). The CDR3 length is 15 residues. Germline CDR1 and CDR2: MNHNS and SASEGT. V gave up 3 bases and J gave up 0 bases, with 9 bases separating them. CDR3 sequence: CASSDGGASNQPQHF. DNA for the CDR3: TGTGCCAGCAGTGATGGGGGGGCTAGCAATCAGCCCCAGCATTTT.

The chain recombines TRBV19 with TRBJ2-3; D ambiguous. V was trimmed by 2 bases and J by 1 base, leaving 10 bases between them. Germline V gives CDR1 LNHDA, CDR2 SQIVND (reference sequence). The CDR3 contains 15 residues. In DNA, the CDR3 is TGTGCCAGTAGTATACTAGGCCTCGGCACAGATACGCAGTATTTT. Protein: CASSILGLGTDTQYF. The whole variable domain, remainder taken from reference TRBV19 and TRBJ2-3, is DGGITQSPKYLFRKEGQNVTLSCEQNLNHDAMYWYRQDPGQGLRLIYYSQIVNDFQKGDIAEGYSVSREKKESFPLTVTSAQKNPTAFYLCASSILGLGTDTQYFGPGTRLTVL.

The DNA for the CDR3 is TGCGCCAGCAGCCAAGAAGGGACTAGACTAGATACGCAGTATTTT. It specifies CASSQEGTRLDTQYF. The chain employs TRBV4-3 and TRBJ2-3; 8 bases are shared with TRBD2. Looked up from germline, CDR1 is LGHNA and CDR2 is YSLEER. V lost 0 bases to trimming and J lost 5 bases; unmatched junction nucleotides: 4. The CDR3 sequence is 15 residues long.

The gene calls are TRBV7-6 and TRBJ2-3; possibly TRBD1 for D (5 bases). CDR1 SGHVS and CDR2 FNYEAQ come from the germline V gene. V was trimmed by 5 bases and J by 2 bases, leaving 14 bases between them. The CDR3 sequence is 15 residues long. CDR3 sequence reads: CASSPRSGITDTQYF. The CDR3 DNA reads TGTGCCAGCAGCCCGCGGTCAGGGATCACAGATACGCAGTATTTT.

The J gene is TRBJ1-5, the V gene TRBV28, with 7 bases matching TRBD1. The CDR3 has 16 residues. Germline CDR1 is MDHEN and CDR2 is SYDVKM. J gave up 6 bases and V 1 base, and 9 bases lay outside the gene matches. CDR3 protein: CASSLSLFQGGQPQHF. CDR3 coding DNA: TGTGCCAGCAGTTTATCCCTTTTCCAGGGGGGTCAGCCCCAGCATTTT. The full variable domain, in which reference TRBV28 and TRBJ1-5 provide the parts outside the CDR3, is DVKVTQSSRYLVKRTGEKVFLECVQDMDHENMFWYRQDPGLGLRLIYFSYDVKMKEKGDIPEGYSVSREKKERFSLILESASTNQTSMYLCASSLSLFQGGQPQHFGDGTRLSIL.

CDR3 DNA: TGTGCCAGCAGCCAAGGGGGAGGGAGCAATCAGCCCCAGCATTTT. Translated: CASSQGGGSNQPQHF. The gene calls are TRBV4-2 and TRBJ1-5; D is undetermined. This CDR3 comprises 15 residues. Per the germline V gene, CDR1 is LGHNA and CDR2 is YNFKEQ. Trimming stripped 1 base from V and 1 base from J, with 8 bases between.

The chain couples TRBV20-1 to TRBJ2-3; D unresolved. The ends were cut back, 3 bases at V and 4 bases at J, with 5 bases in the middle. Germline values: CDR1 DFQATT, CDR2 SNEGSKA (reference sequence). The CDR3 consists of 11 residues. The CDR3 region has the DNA TGCAGTGCTAGTCATTCAGATACGCAGTATTTT. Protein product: CSASHSDTQYF.

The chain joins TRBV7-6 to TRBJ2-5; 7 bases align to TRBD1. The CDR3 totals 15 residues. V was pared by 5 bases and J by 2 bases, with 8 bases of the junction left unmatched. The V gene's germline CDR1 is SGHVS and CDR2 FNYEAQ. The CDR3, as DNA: TGTGCCAGCAGCCCCCCGGACAGGCGGCAAGAGACCCAGTACTTC. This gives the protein CASSPPDRRQETQYF.

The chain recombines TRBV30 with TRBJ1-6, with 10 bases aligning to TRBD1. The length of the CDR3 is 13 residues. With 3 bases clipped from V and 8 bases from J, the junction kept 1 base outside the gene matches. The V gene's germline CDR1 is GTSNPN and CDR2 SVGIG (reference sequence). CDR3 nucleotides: TGTGCCTGGAGGGGGACAGGGGATTCACCCCTCCACTTT. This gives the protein CAWRGTGDSPLHF.

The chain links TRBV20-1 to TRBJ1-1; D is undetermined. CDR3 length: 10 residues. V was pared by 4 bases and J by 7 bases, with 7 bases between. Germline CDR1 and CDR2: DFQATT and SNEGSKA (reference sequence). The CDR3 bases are TGCAGTGCTACGCTACTTGAAGCTTTCTTT. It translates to CSATLLEAFF.

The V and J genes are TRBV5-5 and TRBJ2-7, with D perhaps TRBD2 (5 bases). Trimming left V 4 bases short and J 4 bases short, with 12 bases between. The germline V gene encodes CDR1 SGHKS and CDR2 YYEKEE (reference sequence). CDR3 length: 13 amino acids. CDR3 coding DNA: TGTGCCAGCAGCGGACCAACGGGGTACGAGCAGTACGTC. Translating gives CASSGPTGYEQYV.

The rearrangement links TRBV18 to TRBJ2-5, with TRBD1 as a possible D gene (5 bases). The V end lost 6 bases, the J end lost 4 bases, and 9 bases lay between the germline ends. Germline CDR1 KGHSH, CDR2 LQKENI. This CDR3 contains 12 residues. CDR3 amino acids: CASSRQRETQYF. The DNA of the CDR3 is TGTGCCAGCTCGCGACAGAGAGAGACCCAGTACTTC.

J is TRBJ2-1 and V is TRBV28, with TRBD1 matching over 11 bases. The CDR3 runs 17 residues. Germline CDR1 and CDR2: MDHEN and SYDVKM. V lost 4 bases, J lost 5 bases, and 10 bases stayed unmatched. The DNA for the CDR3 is TGTGCCAGCAGTTCCTATGCCGGGACAGGGGGTCACAATGAGCAGTTCTTC. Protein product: CASSSYAGTGGHNEQFF.

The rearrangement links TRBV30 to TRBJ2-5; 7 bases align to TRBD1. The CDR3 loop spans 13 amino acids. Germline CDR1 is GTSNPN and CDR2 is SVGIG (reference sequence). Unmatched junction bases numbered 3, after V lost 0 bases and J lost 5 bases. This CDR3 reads CAWSVVRGETQYF. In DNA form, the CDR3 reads TGTGCCTGGAGTGTAGTCAGGGGGGAGACCCAGTACTTC.

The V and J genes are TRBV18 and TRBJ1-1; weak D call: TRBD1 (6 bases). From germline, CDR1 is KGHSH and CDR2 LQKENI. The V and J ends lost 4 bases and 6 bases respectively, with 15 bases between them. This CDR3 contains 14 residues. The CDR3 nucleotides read TGTGCCAGCTCACTAGTACAGGGTATAGCTGAAGCTTTCTTT. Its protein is CASSLVQGIAEAFF. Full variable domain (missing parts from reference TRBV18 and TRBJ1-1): NAGVMQNPRHLVRRRGQEARLRCSPMKGHSHVYWYRQLPEEGLKFMVYLQKENIIDESGMPKERFSAEFPKEGPSILRIQQVVRGDSAAYFCASSLVQGIAEAFFGQGTRLTVV.